These 21 T cell receptor beta chains were all obtained from the same sample, sequenced in a study of cytomegalovirus exposure and HLA in healthy donors (dated by TCRdb to 2017 to 2019). Libraries were constructed by the immunoSEQ multiplex PCR assay. A mixture of 60 forward primers for TCR Vbeta segments and 13 reverse primers for TCR Jbeta segments was used in the multiplex PCR. The table comes from immuneACCESS by way of TCRdb, which keeps in-frame sequences with V and J called. Part of the clones is missing from these tables; in studies checked, under half for an unresolved V gene and the rest for unknown reasons. The sample table gives over 120,000 clones. The ten most abundant clones make up approximately 1% of the sample. Sample: PBMCs. The receptors derive from a male donor in good health and CMV-seronegative.

This chain connects TRBV19 to TRBJ1-2, with 7 bases lining up with TRBD1. Unmatched junction bases numbered 16, after V lost 6 bases and J lost 6 bases. Per the germline V gene, CDR1 is LNHDA and CDR2 is SQIVND (reference sequence). The length of the CDR3 is 16 residues. The CDR3 spells CASSPLLRGQEDGYTF. In DNA, the CDR3 is TGTGCCAGTAGCCCCCTATTAAGGGGGCAGGAAGATGGCTACACCTTC.

The rearrangement joins TRBV5-1 to TRBJ1-1, with D tentatively TRBD1 (5 bases). The CDR3 extends over 14 amino acids. Trimming removed 0 bases at V and 3 bases at J, with 9 bases between. Germline CDR1 SGHRS, CDR2 YFSETQ. The CDR3 bases are TGCGCCAGCAGCTTGGGGGGGGAGTACACTGAAGCTTTCTTT. Amino acids: CASSLGGEYTEAFF. The whole variable domain, remainder taken from reference TRBV5-1 and TRBJ1-1, is KAGVTQTPRYLIKTRGQQVTLSCSPISGHRSVSWYQQTPGQGLQFLFEYFSETQRNKGNFPGRFSGRQFSNSRSEMNVSTLELGDSALYLCASSLGGEYTEAFFGQGTRLTVV.

V and J are TRBV5-6 and TRBJ1-5; D uncertain. Germline lookup yields CDR1 SGHDT and CDR2 YYEEEE. V lost 0 bases and J 6 bases, leaving 16 bases between the germline ends. The CDR3 has 16 residues. This chain's CDR3 is CASSLGEGGFGQPQHF. The CDR3 DNA follows: TGTGCCAGCAGCTTGGGAGAAGGAGGGTTTGGTCAGCCCCAGCATTTT.

The V and J genes are TRBV9 and TRBJ2-1, with 7 bases matching TRBD1. The V and J ends lost 4 bases and 10 bases, in that order; junction bases with no gene match: 14. The germline CDR1 and CDR2 sequences are SGDLS and YYNGEE. There are 15 residues in the CDR3. Here the CDR3 DNA reads TGTGCCAGCAGCTTCGGACAGGACGGGATTGGAGAGCAGTTCTTC. Translating gives CASSFGQDGIGEQFF.

This chain joins TRBV7-8 and TRBJ2-3; 9 nucleotides agree with TRBD2. Trimming at V came to 4 bases and at J to 10 bases, leaving 12 bases not matched to a gene. Germline CDR1 and CDR2: SGHVS and FQNEAQ. The CDR3 sequence is 15 residues long. The CDR3 region has the DNA TGTGCCAGCAGCTCCTTAGCGGGAGACTCTATTGCGCAGTATTTT. Translation gives CASSSLAGDSIAQYF.

V is TRBV5-1 and J is TRBJ2-2; 8 bases fit TRBD1. This CDR3 region has 14 residues. The V segment lost 2 bases and the J segment 3 bases; nucleotides outside the gene matches: 0. Germline V gives CDR1 SGHRS, CDR2 YFSETQ. In DNA form, the CDR3 reads TGCGCCAGCAGCTTACAGGGGGACACCGGGGAGCTGTTTTTT. This codes for CASSLQGDTGELFF.

The J gene is TRBJ1-4, the V gene TRBV5-1; TRBD1 might be the D (6 bases). V was clipped by 0 bases and J by 8 bases, with 11 bases between them. CDR1 and CDR2 (germline): SGHRS, YFSETQ. The CDR3 has 14 residues. CDR3 coding DNA: TGCGCCAGCAGCTTGGATGGGACACTAGAAAAACTGTTTTTT. Translation: CASSLDGTLEKLFF.

Concerning this clone: Within the sample, other DNA sequences also encode this same CDR3. The chain recombines TRBV27 with TRBJ1-5, with D maybe TRBD1 (5 bases). Germline CDR1 and CDR2: MNHEY and SMNVEV (reference sequence). The CDR3 covers 14 residues. V was cut by 2 bases and J by 2 bases, with 7 bases left in between. CDR3 protein: CASSLGGGNQPQHF. The CDR3 nucleotides are TGTGCCAGCAGTTTAGGAGGGGGCAATCAGCCCCAGCATTTT.

The chain joins TRBV4-2 to TRBJ2-7; 7 bases align to TRBD2. J gave up 2 bases and V 1 base, and 8 bases lay outside the gene matches. The CDR3 spans 16 residues. CDR1 and CDR2 from the germline V gene are LGHNA and YNFKEQ. CDR3 sequence: CASSQGNQREAYEQYF. The CDR3 coding sequence is TGTGCCAGCAGCCAAGGTAACCAGCGGGAAGCCTACGAGCAGTACTTC.

This chain uses TRBV30 with TRBJ1-3; 7 bases are a match to TRBD1. Germline V CDR1 and CDR2: GTSNPN, SVGIG (reference sequence). The J segment lost 7 bases and the V segment lost 3 bases, leaving 3 bases of the junction unmatched. The CDR3 length is 12 residues. In DNA, the CDR3 is TGTGCCTGGAGGACAGGGCTGAACACCATATATTTT. Amino acids: CAWRTGLNTIYF.

The V and J genes are TRBV2 and TRBJ1-2; 10 bases align to TRBD1. Germline V gives CDR1 SNHLY, CDR2 FYNNEI. This CDR3 has 16 residues. V gave up 0 bases and J gave up 4 bases; unmatched junction bases: 5. The CDR3: CASSEAMGQGIYGYTF. The CDR3 DNA sequence: TGTGCCAGCAGTGAAGCCATGGGACAGGGGATCTATGGCTACACCTTC.

The CDR3 nucleotides read TGTGCCAGCAGCTTGTACAGATCCCTAATGAACACTGAAGCTTTCTTT. Its translation: CASSLYRSLMNTEAFF. The chain couples TRBV5-6 to TRBJ1-1; D remains ambiguous. This CDR3 is 16 amino acids long. V lost 1 base, J lost 0 bases, and 13 bases lay in between. The germline CDR1 and CDR2 sequences are SGHDT and YYEEEE.

The chain carries TRBV5-8 and TRBJ1-5; the D gene is possibly TRBD1 (5 bases). The CDR3 sequence is 13 residues long. With 5 bases removed from V and 7 bases from J, the gap between germline ends came to 13 bases. Germline values: CDR1 SGHTS, CDR2 YDEGEE. DNA of the CDR3: TGTGCCAGCAGTTTACAGGTGCTACAGCCCCAGCATTTT. Protein product: CASSLQVLQPQHF.

The chain is built from TRBV28 and TRBJ1-5; tentative D call: TRBD1 (6 bases). In germline, CDR1 is MDHEN, CDR2 SYDVKM. There are 16 residues in the CDR3. The V end lost 5 bases, the J end lost 3 bases, and 17 bases lay between the germline ends. CDR3 protein: CASSATGTYNNQPQHF. The CDR3 nucleotides are TGTGCCAGCAGTGCGACAGGCACCTATAACAATCAGCCCCAGCATTTT.

The CDR3 here is CASSYSLGRGNEKLFF. The CDR3 DNA is TGTGCCAGCAGTTACTCCTTGGGCAGGGGTAATGAAAAACTGTTTTTT. The J gene is TRBJ1-4, the V gene TRBV6-5; perhaps TRBD1 as D (6 bases). Trimming took 0 bases from V and 4 from J, leaving 12 bases between them. In germline, CDR1 is MNHEY, CDR2 SVGAGI. This CDR3 has 16 residues.

The V gene is TRBV19, the J gene TRBJ2-7; D not certain. The CDR3 totals 14 residues. Germline values: CDR1 LNHDA, CDR2 SQIVND (reference sequence). Trimming left V 5 bases short and J 1 base short, with 12 bases between. CDR3 sequence: CASSGRKDSYEQYF. The CDR3 DNA follows: TGTGCCAGTAGTGGGCGAAAGGATTCCTACGAGCAGTACTTC.

J is TRBJ1-1 and V is TRBV20-1; 8 nucleotides agree with TRBD1. The CDR3 has 11 residues. Germline V gene sequence: CDR1 DFQATT, CDR2 SNEGSKA (reference sequence). CDR3 sequence (DNA): TGCAGCCTAACAGGGGGCACTGAAGCTTTCTTT. As protein: CSLTGGTEAFF.

The J gene is TRBJ1-1, the V gene TRBV11-3; 7 nucleotides match TRBD1. The junction had 3 bases not matched to a gene; V was cut back by 6 bases and J by 8 bases. The germline V gene has CDR1 SGHNT and CDR2 YENEEA. CDR3 length: 11 amino acids. CDR3 amino acids: CASSSTGEAFF. The CDR3 coding sequence is TGTGCCAGCAGTTCGACAGGGGAAGCTTTCTTT.

This sequence joins TRBV15 and TRBJ1-4, with 8 bases matching TRBD1. The CDR3 covers 14 residues. Germline V lookup: CDR1 LNHNV, CDR2 YYDKDF (reference sequence). Germline trimming cut 2 bases from V and 7 bases from J; bases unmatched to any gene: 3. This CDR3 is CATSRLTGGEKLFF. The CDR3 nucleotides read TGTGCCACCAGCAGACTTACAGGGGGTGAAAAACTGTTTTTT.

On this clone: The sample holds other DNA sequences that translate to the same CDR3. The rearrangement uses TRBV5-1 and TRBJ1-1; D is possibly TRBD1 (6 bases). From germline, CDR1 is SGHRS and CDR2 YFSETQ. CDR3 length: 14 residues. V was shortened by 1 base and J by 0 bases, with 7 bases between the two germline ends. CDR3 amino acids: CASSLTGMNTEAFF. CDR3 DNA: TGCGCCAGCAGCTTGACAGGGATGAACACTGAAGCTTTCTTT.

The chain joins TRBV7-6 to TRBJ1-5; 9 bases are a match to TRBD1. The CDR3 contains 15 residues. From germline, CDR1 is SGHVS and CDR2 FNYEAQ. Germline trimming cut 5 bases from V and 3 bases from J; bases unmatched to any gene: 5. The CDR3 DNA reads as TGTGCCAGCAGCCCGGGACAGGGAAACAATCAGCCCCAGCATTTT. Residues: CASSPGQGNNQPQHF.